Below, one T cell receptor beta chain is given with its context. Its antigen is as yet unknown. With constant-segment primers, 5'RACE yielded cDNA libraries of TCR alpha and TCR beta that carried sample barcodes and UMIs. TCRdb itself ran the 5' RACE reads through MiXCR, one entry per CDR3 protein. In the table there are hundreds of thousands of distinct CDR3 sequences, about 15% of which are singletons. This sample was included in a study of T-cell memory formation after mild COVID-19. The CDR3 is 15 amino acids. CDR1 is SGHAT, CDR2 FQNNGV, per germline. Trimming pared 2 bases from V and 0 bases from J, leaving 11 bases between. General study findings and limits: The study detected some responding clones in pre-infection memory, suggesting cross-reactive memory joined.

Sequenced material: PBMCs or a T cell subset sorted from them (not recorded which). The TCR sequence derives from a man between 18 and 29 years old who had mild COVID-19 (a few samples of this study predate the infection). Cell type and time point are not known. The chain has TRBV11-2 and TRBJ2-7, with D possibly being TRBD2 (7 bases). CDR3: CASSLNRGASYEQYV. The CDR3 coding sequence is TGTGCCAGCAGCTTAAATCGGGGGGCCTCCTACGAGCAGTACGTC.